The 22 T cell receptor beta chains listed next were all sequenced from one sample in a study of CD8 T cells in Susac syndrome. Random-hexamer reverse transcription was applied to roughly 0.5 to 1 ug RNA. Via MiXCR, TCRdb re-called the immunoSEQ multiplex PCR reads, giving one row per CDR3 protein. The table shows around 20,000 distinct CDR3 sequences, with about 95% occurring only once. Sequencing was carried out using CD8+ T cells from PBMCs. These receptors originate from a human donor in good health.

The V gene is TRBV6-2 or TRBV6-3, the J gene TRBJ2-1; TRBD1 might be the D (6 bases). V was trimmed by 4 bases and J by 4 bases, leaving 8 bases between them. Germline CDR1 MNHEY, CDR2 SVGEGT. CDR3 size: 13 residues. The CDR3 bases are TGTGCCAGCAGTTTAGGACAGTACAATGAGCAGTTCTTC. Residues: CASSLGQYNEQFF.

The CDR3 here is CASSSGAAGLFPITDTQYF. The CDR3, as DNA: TGTGCCAGCAGTTCAGGGGCAGCGGGATTGTTCCCGATCACAGATACGCAGTATTTT. The chain joins TRBV28 to TRBJ2-3; TRBD2 is a possible D gene (7 bases). From germline, CDR1 is MDHEN and CDR2 SYDVKM. The length of the CDR3 is 19 residues. The germline V and J ends were trimmed by 4 bases and 2 bases, with 25 bases remaining between them.

This sequence joins TRBV6-6 and TRBJ1-2; D not certain. The CDR3 spans 16 residues. The germline CDR1 and CDR2 sequences are MNHNY and SVGAGI (reference sequence). The V end lost 6 bases, the J end lost 7 bases, and 24 bases lay between the germline ends. CDR3 sequence: CASSLPQDLALVGYTF. As DNA, the CDR3 is TGTGCCAGCAGCCTCCCCCAGGACCTCGCATTGGTTGGCTACACCTTC.

CDR3 sequence reads: CASSQNQEDQETQYF. DNA for the CDR3: TGTGCCAGCAGTCAAAACCAGGAGGACCAAGAGACCCAGTACTTC. V and J are TRBV28 and TRBJ2-5; possibly TRBD2 for D (5 bases). The V end lost 5 bases, the J end lost 0 bases, and 13 bases lay between the germline ends. Per the germline V gene, CDR1 is MDHEN and CDR2 is SYDVKM. The CDR3 is 15 residues long.

V usage is TRBV14 and J usage is TRBJ2-1, with 7 bases fitting TRBD1. The CDR3 sequence is 15 residues long. The junction had 7 bases not matched to a gene; V was cut back by 0 bases and J by 8 bases. The germline gives CDR1 SGHDN, CDR2 FVKESK. CDR3: CASSQDGYRGDEQFF. As DNA, the CDR3 is TGTGCCAGCAGCCAAGATGGTTACAGGGGTGATGAGCAGTTCTTC.

The rearrangement uses TRBV7-6 and TRBJ2-7; 8 positions agree with TRBD2. With V trimmed by 5 bases and J by 3 bases, 6 bases remained unmatched. Germline V lookup: CDR1 SGHVS, CDR2 FNYEAQ. The CDR3 spans 14 residues. The CDR3 loop is CASSPREADYEQYF. The CDR3 region has the DNA TGTGCCAGCAGCCCGCGGGAGGCGGACTACGAGCAGTACTTC.

V and J are TRBV6-2 or TRBV6-3 and TRBJ2-5; TRBD1 agrees at 9 bases. The V segment lost 4 bases and the J segment 5 bases; nucleotides outside the gene matches: 8. The CDR3 covers 15 residues. The germline gives CDR1 MNHEY, CDR2 SVGEGT. The CDR3 DNA reads TGTGCCAGCAGTTTCGGGGGGACAGGGTATGAGACCCAGTACTTC. Translating gives CASSFGGTGYETQYF.

This clonotype was observed a handful of times. The V gene is TRBV9, the J gene TRBJ2-7, with D unclear. Looked up from germline, CDR1 is SGDLS and CDR2 is YYNGEE. V shed 0 bases and J shed 7 bases, with 11 bases lying between them. The CDR3 is 13 amino acids. The DNA for the CDR3 is TGTGCCAGCAGCGTAGAGGCCGTAGGGGAGCAGTACTTC. The encoded protein is CASSVEAVGEQYF.

V gene TRBV19 combines with J gene TRBJ1-1; D possibly corresponds to TRBD1 (5 bases). This CDR3 contains 13 residues. V lost 4 bases to trimming and J lost 6 bases, with 12 bases between them. The germline V gene has CDR1 LNHDA and CDR2 SQIVND (reference sequence). CDR3 loop: CASSRTGLSEAFF. In DNA form, the CDR3 reads TGTGCCAGTAGTAGGACGGGACTCTCTGAAGCTTTCTTT.

V gene TRBV27 combines with J gene TRBJ2-7; 10 positions agree with TRBD1. The germline CDR1 and CDR2 sequences are MNHEY and SMNVEV (reference sequence). This CDR3 spans 14 amino acids. After removal of 4 bases from V and 4 bases from J, the junction contained 4 bases not matched to a gene. CDR3 protein: CASSSGQGVYEQYF. The CDR3 DNA sequence: TGTGCCAGCAGTTCAGGACAGGGGGTTTACGAGCAGTACTTC.

This sequence joins TRBV10-3 and TRBJ2-3, with TRBD2 matching over 8 bases. V shed 10 bases, J shed 5 bases, and the junction held 2 bases outside the gene matches. The germline gives CDR1 ENHRY, CDR2 SYGVKD. The CDR3 extends over 11 amino acids. The CDR3 DNA reads TGTGCCACCCTAGCGGGAGATACGCAGTATTTT. It encodes CATLAGDTQYF.

V and J are TRBV30 and TRBJ2-2; D is unclear. The V gene's germline CDR1 is GTSNPN and CDR2 SVGIG (reference sequence). Trimming cost V 4 bases and J 1 base, with 7 bases left between them. The CDR3 has 13 residues. The chain's CDR3 is CAWNSLNTGELFF. DNA for the CDR3: TGTGCCTGGAACAGCTTGAACACCGGGGAGCTGTTTTTT.

The V call is TRBV2, the J call TRBJ2-3; 10 bases line up with TRBD2. There are 17 residues in the CDR3. From germline, CDR1 is SNHLY and CDR2 FYNNEI. V was clipped by 8 bases and J by 0 bases; unmatched bases: 11. CDR3 coding DNA: TGTGCCAGCTGCGAGCGGGAGGGTGGAAAGAGCACAGATACGCAGTATTTT. Residues: CASCEREGGKSTDTQYF.

The chain links TRBV20-1 to TRBJ2-5; 9 bases agree with TRBD2. CDR3 length: 15 amino acids. Germline assignment: CDR1 DFQATT and CDR2 SNEGSKA (reference sequence). V lost 0 bases and J lost 3; bases outside the gene matches: 5. CDR3 sequence: CSARDLREGKETQYF. The CDR3 DNA reads as TGCAGTGCTAGAGATTTGCGGGAGGGAAAAGAGACCCAGTACTTC.

The chain combines TRBV5-1 with TRBJ2-1; D may be TRBD2 (6 bases). V was trimmed by 4 bases and J by 0 bases, leaving 14 bases between them. From germline, CDR1 is SGHRS and CDR2 YFSETQ. This CDR3 is built from 16 residues. DNA for the CDR3: TGCGCCAGCAGCACCGGGAGTCCCAGCTCCTACAATGAGCAGTTCTTC. Amino acid sequence: CASSTGSPSSYNEQFF.

V and J are TRBV28 and TRBJ2-7, with a weak D call TRBD2 (6 bases). V lost 5 bases to trimming and J lost 11 bases, with 22 bases between them. CDR1 and CDR2 from the germline V gene are MDHEN and SYDVKM. The CDR3 is made up of 14 amino acids. The CDR3 DNA follows: TGTGCCAGCAGTGGCCGCGGGGCAGCCGATAAAGAGTACTTC. This translates into CASSGRGAADKEYF.

The genes are TRBV28 and TRBJ1-4; TRBD1 matches 8 bases. The CDR3 extends over 14 amino acids. Germline V gene lookup returns CDR1 MDHEN and CDR2 SYDVKM. J lost 3 bases, V lost 6 bases, and 3 bases had no gene match. CDR3 sequence reads: CASRPDRANEKLFF. Written as DNA, the CDR3 is TGTGCCAGCAGACCGGACAGGGCTAATGAAAAACTGTTTTTT.

This rearrangement joins TRBV29-1 to TRBJ2-7; 9 bases match TRBD1. Germline-derived CDR1 and CDR2 are SQVTM and ANQGSEA. The length of the CDR3 is 16 residues. V was clipped by 6 bases and J by 2 bases; unmatched bases: 14. DNA for the CDR3: TGCAGCGTAGAAATGTGGACAGGGGCACCAACCTACGAGCAGTACTTC. This encodes CSVEMWTGAPTYEQYF.

In its sample, this clonotype was seen once. V is TRBV19 and J is TRBJ1-1; 9 nucleotides align to TRBD1. V lost 7 bases to trimming and J lost 5 bases; unmatched junction nucleotides: 11. Germline-derived CDR1 and CDR2 are LNHDA and SQIVND (reference sequence). CDR3 length: 15 amino acids. The CDR3: CASTIAGQGITEAFF. The CDR3 coding sequence is TGTGCCAGTACAATAGCCGGACAGGGGATAACTGAAGCTTTCTTT.

The rearrangement uses TRBV25-1 and TRBJ1-2; no reliable D call. The CDR3 has 15 residues. Between the trimmed V and J ends, which lost 4 bases and 5 bases, there was a span of 17 bases. Germline V gives CDR1 MGHDK, CDR2 SYGVNS. CDR3 bases: TGTGCCAGCAGTGGGTTTGTTAAGCTATATTATGGCTACACCTTC. Translating it yields CASSGFVKLYYGYTF.

The chain carries TRBV29-1 and TRBJ2-7; D may be TRBD1 or TRBD2 (5 bases each). Between the trimmed V and J ends, which lost 4 bases and 0 bases, there was a span of 7 bases. Germline V gene data show CDR1 as SQVTM and CDR2 as ANQGSEA. The CDR3 runs to 12 residues. CDR3 region: CSVVGTSYEQYF. CDR3 DNA: TGCAGCGTTGTTGGGACCTCCTACGAGCAGTACTTC.

The count of this clonotype is one. The chain links TRBV30 to TRBJ2-1; 7 nucleotides agree with TRBD2. CDR3 length: 14 residues. J was trimmed by 8 bases and V by 7 bases; bases with no gene match: 14. The germline CDR1 and CDR2 sequences are GTSNPN and SVGIG (reference sequence). This CDR3 is CAFLTSGISDEQFF. In nucleotides, the CDR3 is TGTGCCTTCTTGACCAGCGGGATCAGCGATGAGCAGTTCTTC. The full variable domain, its missing parts supplied by reference TRBV30 and TRBJ2-1, is SQTIHQWPATLVQPVGSPLSLECTVEGTSNPNLYWYRQAAGRGLQLLFYSVGIGQISSEVPQNLSASRPQDRQFILSSKKLLLSDSGFYLCAFLTSGISDEQFFGPGTRLTVL.